This TCR beta chain appears in the sequencing data of a study of T cell responses to AZD1222 COVID-19 vaccine. Findings and caveats of the study: Females outnumbered males among donors, who were mostly white British; clonal diversity was possibly underestimated. Spike-specific TCR breadth and depth went up after people got two AZD1222 doses.

CDR3 length: 11 amino acids. Trimming left V 8 bases short and J 3 bases short, with 5 bases between. Per the germline V gene, CDR1 is SGHVS and CDR2 is FQNEAQ. To note about this clone: The target antigen is unknown.

Measured with immunoSEQ multiplex PCR; TCRdb has only the in-frame clones, and not every one. This table holds some 110,000 clones, more than 85% found once. The receptor comes from an adult who received the AZD1222 COVID-19 vaccine. Sequencing was performed on peripheral blood, taken 28 days after the second AZD1222 dose. V usage is TRBV7-8 and J usage is TRBJ2-1; D is unclear. The CDR3 region is CASWVYNEQFF. The CDR3 DNA sequence: TGTGCCAGCTGGGTCTACAATGAGCAGTTCTTC.